This passage covers 32 T cell receptor beta chains from one sample sequenced in a study of CD8+CD57+ T cells in acquired aplastic anemia. Flow cytometry had shown expanded CD8+CD57+ cells in the patients chosen for sequencing. TCR beta VDJ and CDR3 were profiled, and genomic DNA was the template. MiXCR, applied by TCRdb to the reads, yields one record per CDR3 protein. The repertoire holds about 290,000 distinct CDR3 sequences, approximately 58% seen once, with roughly 1.2% in the top ten. Source material: sorted CD4+, CD8+, or CD8+CD57+ T cells (not recorded which) from PBMCs. These receptors all come from a human donor with aplastic anemia.

This chain links TRBV2 with TRBJ2-7; no reliable D call. This CDR3 contains 13 residues. Trimming pared 5 bases from V and 4 bases from J, leaving 12 bases between. Germline V gene data show CDR1 as SNHLY and CDR2 as FYNNEI. The CDR3 nucleotides are TGTGCCAGCAGTTATGGCAGATTTTACGAGCAGTACTTC. Translated: CASSYGRFYEQYF.

This clonotype has more than one count but fewer than ten. J is TRBJ2-7 and V is TRBV7-8, with TRBD2 identical over 8 bases. The junction had 3 bases not matched to a gene; V was cut back by 2 bases and J by 3 bases. This CDR3 is built from 14 residues. Looked up from germline, CDR1 is SGHVS and CDR2 is FQNEAQ. CDR3 in DNA: TGTGCCAGCAGCTTATCCGGGACTAGCTACGAGCAGTACTTC. This sequence encodes CASSLSGTSYEQYF. Supplemented by reference TRBV7-8 and TRBJ2-7, the full variable domain reads GAGVSQSPRYKVAKRGQDVALRCDPISGHVSLFWYQQALGQGPEFLTYFQNEAQLDKSGLPSDRFFAERPEGSVSTLKIQRTQQEDSAVYLCASSLSGTSYEQYFGPGTRLTVT.

This clonotype appeared a few times. The rearrangement joins TRBV7-2 to TRBJ1-1, with D unclear. CDR3 length: 13 amino acids. The germline CDR1 and CDR2 sequences are SGHTA and FQGNSA. V shed 0 bases and J shed 5 bases, with 7 bases lying between them. The CDR3 sequence: CASSLAYGTEAFF. Here the CDR3 DNA reads TGTGCCAGCAGCTTAGCTTATGGGACTGAAGCTTTCTTT.

This rearrangement joins TRBV24-1 to TRBJ2-2; the match to TRBD1 covers 7 bases. This CDR3 region has 13 residues. In germline, CDR1 is KGHDR, CDR2 SFDVKD. The V gene end was trimmed by 4 bases and the J gene end by 7 bases; junction bases not matched to a gene: 2. CDR3 nucleotide sequence: TGTGCCACCAGTGACCCAGGGGGCGGGGAGCTGTTTTTT. It is translated as CATSDPGGGELFF.

The V call is TRBV5-1, the J call TRBJ1-5; TRBD1 aligns across 10 bases. V was clipped by 0 bases and J by 7 bases; unmatched bases: 7. The CDR3 consists of 16 residues. Germline CDR1 and CDR2: SGHRS and YFSETQ. CDR3 region: CASSLATGGYEQPQHF. In DNA form, the CDR3 reads TGCGCCAGCAGCTTGGCGACAGGGGGCTACGAGCAGCCCCAGCATTTT.

This clonotype was observed a handful of times. V and J are TRBV10-3 and TRBJ2-1, with unresolved D. Germline assignment: CDR1 ENHRY and CDR2 SYGVKD. The ends were cut back, 3 bases at V and 4 bases at J, with 4 bases in the middle. The CDR3 is made up of 12 amino acids. DNA of the CDR3: TGTGCCATCAGTGATTCGTACAATGAGCAGTTCTTC. It specifies CAISDSYNEQFF.

This clonotype has ten or more counts. The J gene is TRBJ2-3, the V gene TRBV5-1, with a possible D match to TRBD1 (6 bases). Germline V gene sequence: CDR1 SGHRS, CDR2 YFSETQ. The CDR3 is 14 residues long. V was shortened by 0 bases and J by 8 bases, with 13 bases between the two germline ends. CDR3 residues: CASSLETGLGTQYF. CDR3 nucleotides: TGCGCCAGCAGCTTGGAAACAGGGCTGGGTACGCAGTATTTT. Using reference TRBV5-1 and TRBJ2-3 for the parts outside the CDR3, the full variable domain is KAGVTQTPRYLIKTRGQQVTLSCSPISGHRSVSWYQQTPGQGLQFLFEYFSETQRNKGNFPGRFSGRQFSNSRSEMNVSTLELGDSALYLCASSLETGLGTQYFGPGTRLTVL.

The table lists this clonotype with a few counts. The chain has TRBV7-9 and TRBJ1-2; 7 nucleotides agree with TRBD1. Germline CDR1 SEHNR, CDR2 FQNEAQ (reference sequence). The CDR3 contains 13 residues. The V segment lost 1 base and the J segment 6 bases; nucleotides outside the gene matches: 2. In DNA form, the CDR3 reads TGTGCCAGCAGCTTAGAGGGGGCGCATGGCTACACCTTC. The encoded protein is CASSLEGAHGYTF.

V and J are TRBV5-1 and TRBJ1-1; a possible D gene is TRBD1 (5 bases). The CDR3 contains 17 residues. Germline V lookup: CDR1 SGHRS, CDR2 YFSETQ. The V end lost 8 bases, the J end lost 5 bases, and 28 bases lay between the germline ends. The CDR3 DNA is TGCGCCAGTAGGACGGAAGCAACTACGGGGGAGGGGACTGAAGCTTTCTTT. This gives the protein CASRTEATTGEGTEAFF.

This clonotype has a count of ten or more. This sequence joins TRBV20-1 and TRBJ1-4; TRBD1 might be the D (5 bases). The CDR3 consists of 13 residues. V was clipped by 6 bases and J by 4 bases, with 12 bases between them. Germline lookup yields CDR1 DFQATT and CDR2 SNEGSKA (reference sequence). The CDR3 DNA is TGCAGTGCCAGGGACCCGAATAATGAAAAACTGTTTTTT. Translating gives CSARDPNNEKLFF.

This clonotype has ten or more counts. The rearrangement links TRBV5-8 to TRBJ2-2; 9 bases line up with TRBD2. The length of the CDR3 is 17 residues. The V gene end was trimmed by 10 bases and the J gene end by 2 bases; junction bases not matched to a gene: 15. CDR1 and CDR2 from the germline V gene are SGHTS and YDEGEE. CDR3 coding DNA: TGTGCCGCTACGCACGGCGGGGGGGCCCCAAACACCGGGGAGCTGTTTTTT. Translation gives CAATHGGGAPNTGELFF.

The chain uses TRBV5-5 and TRBJ2-7, with TRBD1 matching 7 bases. Germline trimming cut 3 bases from V and 6 bases from J; bases unmatched to any gene: 9. The CDR3 is 14 residues long. Germline CDR1 reads SGHKS; CDR2 reads YYEKEE (reference sequence). Here the CDR3 reads CASSSWTGLSEQYF. In DNA, the CDR3 is TGTGCCAGCAGCTCCTGGACAGGTCTTAGCGAGCAGTACTTC.

A few counts support this clonotype. The chain is built from TRBV15 and TRBJ1-5, with 9 nucleotides matching TRBD1. The length of the CDR3 is 15 residues. The germline V gene encodes CDR1 LNHNV and CDR2 YYDKDF (reference sequence). Unmatched junction bases numbered 5, after V lost 3 bases and J lost 5 bases. The CDR3 is CATSSHRGRDQPQHF. CDR3 coding DNA: TGTGCCACCAGCAGTCACAGGGGGCGCGATCAGCCCCAGCATTTT.

A word on this clonotype: Here the CDR3 omits its conserved ending phenylalanine or tryptophan, so a read error is the likely source. V usage is TRBV7-2 and J usage is TRBJ2-5; weak D call: TRBD2 (6 bases). CDR3 length equals 14 residues. Germline V gene sequence: CDR1 SGHTA, CDR2 FQGNSA. Trimming left V 0 bases short and J 2 bases short, with 7 bases between. CDR3 coding DNA: TGTGCCAGCAGCTTAGCGGGGGGACAAGAGACCCAGTACCTC. This codes for CASSLAGGQETQYL.

This clonotype occurred once. The chain joins TRBV6-4 to TRBJ2-3, with 8 bases matching TRBD2. With V trimmed by 4 bases and J by 4 bases, 7 bases remained unmatched. Germline V gene sequence: CDR1 MRHNA, CDR2 SNTAGT. CDR3 size: 15 residues. CDR3 sequence reads: CASSVAGGEPDTQYF. As DNA, the CDR3 is TGTGCCAGCAGTGTGGCGGGGGGCGAGCCAGATACGCAGTATTTT.

The table lists this clonotype with many counts. The chain recombines TRBV6-1 with TRBJ2-1; TRBD2 matches 8 bases. The CDR3 has 14 residues. Unmatched junction bases numbered 8, after V lost 6 bases and J lost 7 bases. The V gene's germline CDR1 is MNHNS and CDR2 SASEGT. CDR3 nucleotide sequence: TGTGCCAGCAGCTTTAGCGGGGCGTTTAATGAGCAGTTCTTC. Translation gives CASSFSGAFNEQFF.

This clonotype was picked up many times. J is TRBJ2-5 and V is TRBV2; D is perhaps TRBD1 or TRBD2 (6 bases each). The V gene's germline CDR1 is SNHLY and CDR2 FYNNEI. Trimming shortened V by 7 bases and J by 5 bases, and 17 bases separated the two germline ends. This CDR3 has 14 residues. The CDR3 protein is CASTGLMGGETQYF. Written as DNA, the CDR3 is TGTGCCAGCACCGGACTAATGGGGGGCGAGACCCAGTACTTC. Drawing the rest from reference TRBV2 and TRBJ2-5, the complete variable domain is EPEVTQTPSHQVTQMGQEVILRCVPISNHLYFYWYRQILGQKVEFLVSFYNNEISEKSEIFDDQFSVERPDGSNFTLKIRSTKLEDSAMYFCASTGLMGGETQYFGPGTRLLVL.

The V gene is TRBV7-9, the J gene TRBJ2-2; no definite D call. CDR3 length: 15 amino acids. The V gene's germline CDR1 is SEHNR and CDR2 FQNEAQ (reference sequence). Trimming removed 5 bases from V and 1 base from J, with 11 bases in between. CDR3 loop: CASSLTDMNTGELFF. The CDR3 DNA follows: TGTGCCAGCAGCCTTACTGACATGAACACCGGGGAGCTGTTTTTT.

The V gene is TRBV7-2, the J gene TRBJ2-7; TRBD1 matches 8 bases. V was pared by 2 bases and J by 4 bases, with 7 bases of the junction left unmatched. The CDR3 is 15 residues long. The germline V gene has CDR1 SGHTA and CDR2 FQGNSA. The CDR3 loop is CASSLLQGARYEQYF. CDR3 sequence (DNA): TGTGCCAGCAGCTTACTCCAGGGGGCGCGTTACGAGCAGTACTTC.

The rearrangement joins TRBV24-1 to TRBJ1-1; possibly TRBD1 for D (5 bases). CDR3 length: 12 amino acids. Germline loops: CDR1 KGHDR, CDR2 SFDVKD. V was cut by 7 bases and J by 10 bases, with 15 bases left in between. CDR3 coding DNA: TGTGCCACCAGGGCGGACGGAGGGACAGCTTTCTTT. Its translation is CATRADGGTAFF.

The chain recombines TRBV7-2 with TRBJ1-6; the D gene is possibly TRBD1 (5 bases). The germline gives CDR1 SGHTA, CDR2 FQGNSA. Trimming left V 5 bases short and J 10 bases short, with 15 bases between. The CDR3 has 14 residues. DNA for the CDR3: TGTGCCAGCAGCACCCGGAGGGACCGCTCACCCCTCCACTTT. Translating gives CASSTRRDRSPLHF.

CDR3 DNA sequence: TGCAGTGCTATCCGGGAGACCTCCTACGAGCAGTACTTC. It specifies CSAIRETSYEQYF. The rearrangement uses TRBV20-1 and TRBJ2-7; a weak D match, TRBD2 (6 bases). With 4 bases removed from V and 0 bases from J, the gap between germline ends came to 10 bases. The CDR3 is made up of 13 amino acids. From germline, CDR1 is DFQATT and CDR2 SNEGSKA (reference sequence).

V and J are TRBV19 and TRBJ1-1; possible D gene TRBD1, 6 bases. The CDR3 has 12 residues. The germline gives CDR1 LNHDA, CDR2 SQIVND (reference sequence). In nucleotides, the CDR3 is TGTGTCACTCGAGGGGGGTTGACCGAAGCTTTCTTT. Translated, it gives CVTRGGLTEAFF.

This clonotype was observed at least ten times. This sequence joins TRBV19 and TRBJ1-1, with 11 bases aligning to TRBD1. The CDR3 contains 16 residues. CDR1 LNHDA and CDR2 SQIVND come from the germline V gene (reference sequence). V dropped 3 bases and J dropped 1; count of bases not matched to a gene: 4. CDR3 in amino acids: CASSMGGTGGNTEAFF. CDR3 sequence (DNA): TGTGCCAGTAGTATGGGGGGGACAGGGGGGAACACTGAAGCTTTCTTT.

This chain joins TRBV5-6 and TRBJ2-1; no firm D call. In germline, CDR1 is SGHDT, CDR2 YYEEEE. Trimming shortened V by 4 bases and J by 0 bases, and 14 bases separated the two germline ends. CDR3 length: 16 amino acids. DNA of the CDR3: TGTGCCAGCAGCCCCCCCGGGTGGGACTCCTACAATGAGCAGTTCTTC. This sequence encodes CASSPPGWDSYNEQFF.

The CDR3 DNA follows: TGTGCCAGTAGTATAGGGACAGGGGGAAGTGGCACTGAAGCTTTCTTT. Residues: CASSIGTGGSGTEAFF. This chain links TRBV19 with TRBJ1-1; 10 bases align to TRBD1. The CDR3 totals 16 residues. J gave up 4 bases and V 1 base, and 6 bases lay outside the gene matches. Germline CDR1 is LNHDA and CDR2 is SQIVND (reference sequence).

The CDR3 here is CATSDPTSGIEDEQFF. In nucleotides, the CDR3 is TGTGCCACCAGTGATCCGACTAGCGGGATTGAAGATGAGCAGTTCTTC. The chain carries TRBV24-1 and TRBJ2-1; 11 positions match TRBD2. The CDR3 totals 16 residues. The V and J ends lost 3 bases and 8 bases, in that order; junction bases with no gene match: 8. Germline V gene data show CDR1 as KGHDR and CDR2 as SFDVKD.

The V call is TRBV7-9, the J call TRBJ2-3; the D gene is possibly TRBD2 (7 bases). Deletions cut 6 bases from V and 4 bases from J, with 17 bases between. The CDR3 runs to 15 residues. Germline assignment: CDR1 SEHNR and CDR2 FQNEAQ (reference sequence). CDR3 DNA: TGTGCCAGCAGTGTAATGGGGGGGCCCGCAGATACGCAGTATTTT. It is translated as CASSVMGGPADTQYF.

The V call is TRBV25-1, the J call TRBJ2-1, with a possible D match to TRBD2 (6 bases). The CDR3 extends over 15 amino acids. CDR1 and CDR2 from the germline V gene are MGHDK and SYGVNS. Trimming removed 3 bases from V and 4 bases from J, with 13 bases in between. The CDR3 DNA is TGTGCCAGCAGTGACGGTCTAGCGTCTTACAATGAGCAGTTCTTC. This codes for CASSDGLASYNEQFF.

This clonotype was detected only once. One end of the junction is discordant with germline, which a read error may explain. The V call is TRBV5-1, the J call TRBJ2-3; D tentatively fits TRBD1 or TRBD2 (5 bases each). This CDR3 is 14 amino acids long. Germline V gene data show CDR1 as SGHRS and CDR2 as YFSETQ. CDR3 in amino acids: CASSVGTRSDTQYF. DNA for the CDR3: TGTGCCAGCAGCGTAGGGACCAGATCAGATACGCAGTATTTT.

CDR3 loop: CASSYGHPGTVWSPLHF. The CDR3 nucleotides are TGTGCCAGCAGTTACGGCCACCCCGGGACAGTTTGGTCACCCCTCCACTTT. This sequence joins TRBV6-2 or TRBV6-3 and TRBJ1-6; 7 bases are a match to TRBD1. Germline loops: CDR1 MNHEY, CDR2 SVGEGT. CDR3 length: 17 residues. The trim removed 2 bases at V and 10 bases at J, leaving 14 bases unmatched.

The rearrangement joins TRBV24-1 to TRBJ2-1; 9 bases fit TRBD1. This CDR3 is 13 amino acids long. Germline V gene data show CDR1 as KGHDR and CDR2 as SFDVKD. The CDR3 protein is CANTGTGMYEQFF. The CDR3 DNA sequence: TGTGCTAACACCGGGACAGGGATGTATGAGCAGTTCTTC.